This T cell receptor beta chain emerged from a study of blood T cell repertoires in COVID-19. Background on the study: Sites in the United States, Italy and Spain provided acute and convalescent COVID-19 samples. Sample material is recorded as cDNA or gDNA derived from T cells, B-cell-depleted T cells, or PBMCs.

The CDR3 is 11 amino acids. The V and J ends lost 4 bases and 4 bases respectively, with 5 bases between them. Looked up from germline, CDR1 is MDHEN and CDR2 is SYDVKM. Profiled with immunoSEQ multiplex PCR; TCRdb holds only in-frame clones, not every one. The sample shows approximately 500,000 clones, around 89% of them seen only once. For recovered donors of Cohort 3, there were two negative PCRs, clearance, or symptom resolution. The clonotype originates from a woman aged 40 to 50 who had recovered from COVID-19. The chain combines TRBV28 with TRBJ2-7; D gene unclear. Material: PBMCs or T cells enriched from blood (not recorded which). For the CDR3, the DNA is TGTGCCAGCAGTTCCTCGTACGAGCAGTACTTC. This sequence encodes CASSSSYEQYF.